The rows below give T cell receptor beta chains drawn from one sample of a study of T cells after yellow fever vaccination. TCRdb re-derived calls from the 5' RACE reads in MiXCR, one entry per CDR3 protein. The sample yields about 300,000 distinct CDR3 sequences, roughly 8.7% seen once. The source was CD4+ T cells sorted from PBMCs, collected 5 days after the yellow fever booster vaccination. The origin of the receptors is a man aged 18 to 30 who received the YFV17D yellow fever vaccine. The CDR3 runs from the conserved cysteine through the conserved F or W. Each record gives: D gene, J gene, clone size, V gene, CDR3 DNA, CDR3 protein. The D gene is left open where the match is weak. Not every row has a clone size; where given, it reads once, few, many or a size class.

D: .
J: TRBJ1-2
size: few
V: TRBV27
DNA: TGTGCCAGCAGTGAGGGCCCCTCCTATGGCTACACCTTC
CDR3: CASSEGPSYGYTF

D: .
J: TRBJ2-7
size: few
V: TRBV2
DNA: TGTGCCAGCACGGAGGGATTGGGGGAGCAGTACTTC
CDR3: CASTEGLGEQYF

D: .
J: TRBJ1-2
size: few
V: TRBV15
DNA: TGTGCCACCAGCAGGAGGACAGCATCTAACTATGGCTACACCTTC
CDR3: CATSRRTASNYGYTF

D: TRBD1
J: TRBJ2-1
size: few
V: TRBV2
DNA: TGTGCCAGCAGTATAGGACAGGGCATGCTCTTC
CDR3: CASSIGQGMLF

D: .
J: TRBJ1-1
size: few
V: TRBV5-1
DNA: TGCGCCAGCAGCTTGGTCCTGGGTGGGGACACTGAAGCTTTCTTT
CDR3: CASSLVLGGDTEAFF

D: .
J: TRBJ2-3
size: .
V: TRBV29-1
DNA: TGCAGCACAACCACTAGCTCGGAGTACACAGATACGCAGTATTTT
CDR3: CSTTTSSEYTDTQYF

D: .
J: TRBJ2-7
size: few
V: TRBV11-3
DNA: TGTGCCAGCAGCTTTGGACAGAACTACGAGCAGTACTTC
CDR3: CASSFGQNYEQYF

D: TRBD2
J: TRBJ2-1
size: .
V: TRBV3-1
DNA: TGTGCCAGCAGCAAAAGCGGGGGGCATGGTGAGCAGTTCTTC
CDR3: CASSKSGGHGEQFF

D: TRBD1
J: TRBJ1-6
size: few
V: TRBV4-2
DNA: TGTGCCAGCAGCCAAGATGGGGACAGGGCTAATTCACCCCTCCACTTT
CDR3: CASSQDGDRANSPLHF

D: .
J: TRBJ1-2
size: few
V: TRBV5-1
DNA: TGCGCCAGCAGCTTGGCCTATCCCGCCGGGAGCTATGGCTACACCTTC
CDR3: CASSLAYPAGSYGYTF

D: .
J: TRBJ1-2
size: few
V: TRBV7-9
DNA: TGTGCCAGCAGTCTTCTCCCAGGGGTTGAGGATGGCTACACCTTC
CDR3: CASSLLPGVEDGYTF

D: TRBD1
J: TRBJ2-3
size: few
V: TRBV29-1
DNA: TGCAGCTCAAGGGGACAGGGCACAGATACGCAGTATTTT
CDR3: CSSRGQGTDTQYF

D: .
J: TRBJ1-2
size: .
V: TRBV5-6
DNA: TGTGCCAGCAGGCGGGACGGCTCGGTGACCACCTTC
CDR3: CASRRDGSVTTF

D: TRBD2
J: TRBJ2-7
size: few
V: TRBV15
DNA: TGTGCCACCAGCAGCTGGACTAGCGGGGACTACGAGCAGTACTTC
CDR3: CATSSWTSGDYEQYF

D: .
J: TRBJ2-4
size: few
V: TRBV6-1
DNA: TGTGCCAGCAGTGCTCCGGGCCTCCGGATGGAAAACATTCAGTACTTC
CDR3: CASSAPGLRMENIQYF

D: .
J: TRBJ2-5
size: few
V: TRBV20-1
DNA: TGCAGTGCTCTCAAAGAGACCCAGTACTTC
CDR3: CSALKETQYF

D: TRBD1
J: TRBJ2-1
size: few
V: TRBV20-1
DNA: TGCAGTGCTAGAGTACCGGGACAGGGGTACAATGAGCAGTTCTTC
CDR3: CSARVPGQGYNEQFF

D: .
J: TRBJ1-1
size: many
V: TRBV5-6
DNA: TGTGCCAGCAGCTCCCTGACAGGGAACACTGAAGCTTTCTTT
CDR3: CASSSLTGNTEAFF

D: TRBD2
J: TRBJ2-3
size: .
V: TRBV5-1
DNA: TGCGCCAGCTGGGGACTAGCGGGGGGCCCGGATACGCAGTATTTT
CDR3: CASWGLAGGPDTQYF

D: .
J: TRBJ1-2
size: .
V: TRBV29-1
DNA: TGCAGCGTAGACAGTTATGGCTACACCTTC
CDR3: CSVDSYGYTF

D: TRBD1
J: TRBJ2-5
size: many
V: TRBV9
DNA: TGTGCCAGCAGCCCTCGGGACAGAGAGACCCAGTACTTC
CDR3: CASSPRDRETQYF

D: .
J: TRBJ2-5
size: few
V: TRBV4-3
DNA: TGCGCCAGCAGCCAAGACGCTCGTCCTCAAGAGACCCAGTACTTC
CDR3: CASSQDARPQETQYF

D: .
J: TRBJ2-3
size: .
V: TRBV4-3
DNA: TGCGCCAGCAGCCAAGATACCCGACATGGGGCATCTGATACGCAGTATTTT
CDR3: CASSQDTRHGASDTQYF

D: TRBD2
J: TRBJ2-7
size: few
V: TRBV9
DNA: TGTGCCAGCAGCAGGACTAGCGGGGGGGCGTTGCCCTACGAGCAGTACTTC
CDR3: CASSRTSGGALPYEQYF

D: .
J: TRBJ1-6
size: .
V: TRBV7-9
DNA: TGTGCCAGCAGCGTACAGGGAGGTCATTCACCCCTCCACTTT
CDR3: CASSVQGGHSPLHF

D: TRBD1
J: TRBJ1-2
size: .
V: TRBV7-9
DNA: TGTGCCAGCAGTCCAGGGGGCGTGGCTGGCTACACCTTC
CDR3: CASSPGGVAGYTF

D: .
J: TRBJ1-4
size: few
V: TRBV7-2
DNA: TGTGCCAGCAGCTCCCCAAATGAAAAACTGTTTTTT
CDR3: CASSSPNEKLFF

D: .
J: TRBJ2-7
size: few
V: TRBV29-1
DNA: TGCAGCGTTTCCGACTGGACTTTTAAGTCGTACTTC
CDR3: CSVSDWTFKSYF

D: .
J: TRBJ2-1
size: .
V: TRBV12-2
DNA: TGTGCAAGTCGCTTAGCGATTCGCACCCAATACAATGAGCAGTTCTTC
CDR3: CASRLAIRTQYNEQFF

D: TRBD2
J: TRBJ2-4
size: .
V: TRBV20-1
DNA: TGCAGTGCTAGCCAGCGGGGGCCCCTGGGCATTCAGTACTTC
CDR3: CSASQRGPLGIQYF

D: .
J: TRBJ1-1
size: .
V: TRBV10-3
DNA: TGTGCCATCTCGGCAGGCCAGAACACTGAAGCTTTCTTT
CDR3: CAISAGQNTEAFF

D: .
J: TRBJ1-1
size: few
V: TRBV5-1
DNA: TGCGCCAGCAGCTCGCAGGGCGTCCGCGGCACTGAAGCTTTCTTT
CDR3: CASSSQGVRGTEAFF

D: .
J: TRBJ2-2
size: .
V: TRBV10-2
DNA: TGCGCCAGCAGTAGCGCCTCTCAGGGGTCCGGGGAGCTGTTTTTT
CDR3: CASSSASQGSGELFF

D: TRBD1
J: TRBJ1-1
size: .
V: TRBV12-3/TRBV12-4
DNA: TGTGCCAGCAGTTCCTGGACAGGGAGACTAGGAAGCACTGAAGCTTTCTTT
CDR3: CASSSWTGRLGSTEAFF

D: .
J: TRBJ2-7
size: .
V: TRBV2
DNA: TGTGCCAGCAGGCTACAGGGCTACGAGCAGTACTTC
CDR3: CASRLQGYEQYF